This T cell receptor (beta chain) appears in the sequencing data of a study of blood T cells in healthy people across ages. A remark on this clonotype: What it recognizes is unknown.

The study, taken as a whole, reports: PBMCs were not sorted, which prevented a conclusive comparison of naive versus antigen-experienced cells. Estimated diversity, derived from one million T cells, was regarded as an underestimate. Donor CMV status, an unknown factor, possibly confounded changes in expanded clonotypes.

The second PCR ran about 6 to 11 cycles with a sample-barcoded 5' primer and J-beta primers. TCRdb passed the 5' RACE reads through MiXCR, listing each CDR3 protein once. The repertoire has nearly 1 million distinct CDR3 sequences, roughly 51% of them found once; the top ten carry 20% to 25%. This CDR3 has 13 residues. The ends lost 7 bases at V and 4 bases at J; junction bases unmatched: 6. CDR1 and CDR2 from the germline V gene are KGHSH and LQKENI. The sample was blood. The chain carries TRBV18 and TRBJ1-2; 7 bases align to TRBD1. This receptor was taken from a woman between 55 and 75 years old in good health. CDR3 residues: CASYKGGGYGYTF. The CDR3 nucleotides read TGTGCCAGCTACAAAGGGGGCGGCTATGGCTACACCTTC. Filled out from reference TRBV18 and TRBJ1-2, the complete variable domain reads NAGVMQNPRHLVRRRGQEARLRCSPMKGHSHVYWYRQLPEEGLKFMVYLQKENIIDESGMPKERFSAEFPKEGPSILRIQQVVRGDSAAYFCASYKGGGYGYTFGSGTRLTVV.